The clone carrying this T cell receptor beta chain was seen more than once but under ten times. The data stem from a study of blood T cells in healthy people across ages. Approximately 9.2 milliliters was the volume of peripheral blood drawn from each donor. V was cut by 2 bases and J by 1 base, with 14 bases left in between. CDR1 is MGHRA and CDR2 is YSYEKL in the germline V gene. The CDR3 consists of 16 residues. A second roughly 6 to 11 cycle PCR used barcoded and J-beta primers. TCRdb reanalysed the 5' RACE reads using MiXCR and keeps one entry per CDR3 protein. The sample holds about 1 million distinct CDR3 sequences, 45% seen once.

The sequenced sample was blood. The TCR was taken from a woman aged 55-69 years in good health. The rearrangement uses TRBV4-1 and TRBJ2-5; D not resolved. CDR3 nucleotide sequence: TGCGCCAGCAGCCAACCCCCTCTGGTAGGCCAAGAGACCCAGTACTTC. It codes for CASSQPPLVGQETQYF.